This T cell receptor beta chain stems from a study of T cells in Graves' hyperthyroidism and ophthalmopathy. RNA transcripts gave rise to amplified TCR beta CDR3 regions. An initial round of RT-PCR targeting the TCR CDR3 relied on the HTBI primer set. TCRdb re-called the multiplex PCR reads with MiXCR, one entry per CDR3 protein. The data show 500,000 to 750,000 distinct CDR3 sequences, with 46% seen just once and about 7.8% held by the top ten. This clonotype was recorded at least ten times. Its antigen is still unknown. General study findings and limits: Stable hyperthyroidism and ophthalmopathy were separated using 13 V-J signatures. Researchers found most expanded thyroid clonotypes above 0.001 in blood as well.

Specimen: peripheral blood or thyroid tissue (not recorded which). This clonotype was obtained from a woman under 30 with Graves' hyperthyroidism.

CDR3 sequence (DNA): TGTGCCAGCAGAACTAACTCGGACTGGGCCTACGAGCAGTACTTC. Protein sequence: CASRTNSDWAYEQYF. V and J are TRBV6-6 and TRBJ2-7; TRBD2 might be the D (5 bases). V shed 6 bases and J shed 2 bases, with 17 bases lying between them. The length of the CDR3 is 15 residues. The germline CDR1 and CDR2 sequences are MNHNY and SVGAGI (reference sequence).